This entry is about one T cell receptor beta chain. Its antigen remains unidentified. Base-call qualities are not available, and no considerably larger clone is one nucleotide away. The sample comes from a study of T cell clonotyping in hematopoietic cell transplantation (dated by TCRdb to the early 2020s). For the study in its entirety: A total of under 150 blood samples were collected in the study from a few dozen consecutive transplant recipients and their related donors. Recruitment of patients was conducted between 2015 and January 2017, and follow-up was continued until late 2020 or death.

Results and caveats for the whole study, not just this receptor: The sample size was limited, and CD4 and CD8 repertoire contributions could not be separated because cells were not sorted. After transplant, TCR diversity in recipients dropped, and pathologically expanded clonotypes increased progressively from day 30 to day 180. Broader TCR repertoire diversity after transplant was predicted by Inverse Simpson Index values from donors and from recipients before transplant. Just a small fraction of recipient repertoires overlapped with donor repertoires, and more than 95% appeared de novo at the given depth.

Taken with the paper, the label for time point translates to: 100 days after allo-HCT. Blood from recipients was drawn about 28 days before transplant and again at days 30, 100 and 180 after transplant. Nuclei Lysis Solution was used to extract genomic DNA from fresh or cryopreserved unfractionated peripheral blood mononuclear cells. V lost 2 bases and J lost 6 bases; the stretch between them is 9 bases long. CDR1 and CDR2 were assigned from the germline V gene as SGHRS and YFSETQ. The CDR3 measures 12 amino acids from cysteine to phenylalanine. The entry retains the CDR3 DNA only, 36 bases that are in frame from base 1. TCR beta CDR3 regions were amplified from genomic DNA with the immunoSEQ assay, a bias-controlled multiplex PCR using V- and J-specific primers. A second PCR step added a proprietary barcode and Illumina adapter sequences to the CDR3 amplicons. CDR3 libraries were sequenced on an Illumina MiSeq instrument. The paper's data handling went like this. Export and quality control were done with immunoSEQ Analyzer 3.0, while downstream analyses used R Bioconductor and Immunarch. Only productive rearrangements in the normalized downsampled data set were used to calculate repertoire metrics. In the normalized cohort, clonotypes with more than 5 templates were defined as pathologically expanded. The Inverse Simpson Index was used to measure repertoire diversity. The non-normalized data set was used for CMV-specificity analyses so that all clonotypes could be captured. This is the immuneACCESS table as TCRdb keeps it, with only in-frame sequences that have V and J called. A part of the clones is gone; compared with another copy, unresolved V genes explain less than half, and the rest is unexplained. V, J and clone size are those of that table, while D and trimming were read from the DNA. The sample table lists 10,000 to 15,000 clones, roughly 80% of them with a count of one. Around 5.5% of the sample rests with the top ten.

The rearranged segments are TRBV5-1 and TRBJ2-7; TRBD1 is a weak D gene call, 5 bases matching. This receptor was identified in a female patient aged 40-50 years who had an allogeneic stem cell transplant from a related donor, so T cells may come from the graft donor. Some clones in this sample may be carry-over from other donors' samples. Source: PBMCs, taken 100 days after allogeneic stem cell transplant. The CDR3 corresponds to CASSLDRAEQYF. The nucleotide sequence is given as TGCGCCAGCAGCTTAGACAGAGCCGAGCAGTACTTC.